The 11 T cell receptor beta chains reported below all come from one sample, sequenced in a study of early T cells in non-severe SARS-CoV-2 infection. TCRdb fed the 5' RACE reads into MiXCR, producing one record per CDR3 protein. The repertoire consists of about 110,000 distinct CDR3 sequences, with over 8.5% occurring once and the leading ten covering approximately 7.3%. Source material: whole blood. These receptors all come from an adult who was a healthcare worker with PCR-confirmed SARS-CoV-2 infection or an uninfected control (not recorded which).

As concerns this clonotype: Possible read error: a much larger clone is one base away. CDR3 sequence reads: CSARTATNEKLLF. The CDR3 DNA reads as TGCAGTGCTAGGACGGCAACTAATGAAAAACTGCTTTTT. The rearrangement uses TRBV20-1 and TRBJ1-4; no clear D. CDR1 DFQATT and CDR2 SNEGSKA come from the germline V gene (reference sequence). The CDR3 has 13 residues.

A few counts support this clonotype. The chain is built from TRBV27 and TRBJ2-3, with 10 bases identical to TRBD2. J gave up 4 bases and V 8 bases, and 9 bases lay outside the gene matches. The CDR3 runs to 15 residues. Germline values: CDR1 MNHEY, CDR2 SMNVEV (reference sequence). This CDR3 reads CASGKLAGSADTQYF. The CDR3 DNA follows: TGTGCCAGCGGTAAACTAGCGGGATCGGCAGATACGCAGTATTTT.

The J gene is TRBJ2-1, the V gene TRBV27; D may be TRBD2 (5 bases). The CDR3 contains 13 residues. Deletions cut 5 bases from V and 9 bases from J, with 14 bases between. Germline V gene lookup returns CDR1 MNHEY and CDR2 SMNVEV (reference sequence). This CDR3 reads CASSLSLGSEQFF. The CDR3 bases are TGTGCCAGCAGTCTAAGTCTAGGGAGTGAGCAGTTCTTC.

This clonotype has more than one count but fewer than ten. V is TRBV5-1 and J is TRBJ2-1, with 9 bases that match TRBD2. The junction had 6 bases not matched to a gene; V was cut back by 2 bases and J by 9 bases. Germline CDR1 is SGHRS and CDR2 is YFSETQ. This CDR3 region has 14 residues. The CDR3 DNA is TGCGCCAGCAGCTTTAGCGGGAGTCCTGGTGAGCAGTTCTTC. Residues: CASSFSGSPGEQFF.

This clonotype was detected only a few times. The rearrangement joins TRBV24-1 to TRBJ2-5; D is perhaps TRBD2 (5 bases). In germline, CDR1 is KGHDR, CDR2 SFDVKD. This CDR3 has 17 amino acids. Trimming stripped 0 bases from V and 1 base from J, with 14 bases between. The CDR3, as DNA: TGTGCCACCAGTGATTTGCCCCGCAACGGGATCCAAGAGACCCAGTACTTC. It yields the protein CATSDLPRNGIQETQYF.

The chain joins TRBV12-3 or TRBV12-4 to TRBJ2-1; TRBD2 matches 9 bases. The CDR3 has 14 amino acids. V dropped 6 bases and J dropped 6; count of bases not matched to a gene: 6. CDR3 DNA sequence: TGTGCCAGCAGGGCCGGGACTAGCAGCAATGAGCAGTTCTTC. Amino acids: CASRAGTSSNEQFF.

At least ten counts were recorded for this clonotype. The V gene is TRBV18, the J gene TRBJ2-1; D is unresolved. Trimming removed 6 bases at V and 0 bases at J, with 15 bases between. Germline V gene data show CDR1 as KGHSH and CDR2 as LQKENI. This CDR3 is 16 amino acids long. CDR3 nucleotide sequence: TGTGCCAGCTCTCCGGAGTCACCGAGCTCCTACAATGAGCAGTTCTTC. As protein: CASSPESPSSYNEQFF.

The rearrangement uses TRBV7-2 and TRBJ2-7; TRBD1 might be the D (6 bases). The V gene's germline CDR1 is SGHTA and CDR2 FQGNSA. The CDR3 is 14 amino acids. Trimming took off 3 bases at V and 6 bases at J, with 15 bases between the two ends. CDR3 DNA sequence: TGTGCCAGCAGCTTCGGACAGCTGTCCGGCGAGCAGTACTTC. Its protein is CASSFGQLSGEQYF. The variable domain in full, completed from reference TRBV7-2 and TRBJ2-7, reads GAGVSQSPSNKVTEKGKDVELRCDPISGHTALYWYRQSLGQGLEFLIYFQGNSAPDKSGLPSDRFSAERTGGSVSTLTIQRTQQEDSAVYLCASSFGQLSGEQYFGPGTRLTVT.

The chain is built from TRBV24-1 and TRBJ2-3; D is unclear. The germline V gene has CDR1 KGHDR and CDR2 SFDVKD. This CDR3 is 15 amino acids long. V shed 0 bases and J shed 4 bases, with 10 bases lying between them. CDR3 protein: CATSDLVPGADTQYF. The CDR3 bases are TGTGCCACCAGTGATTTGGTTCCCGGAGCAGATACGCAGTATTTT.

The genes are TRBV10-3 and TRBJ1-5; D is perhaps TRBD1 (6 bases). This CDR3 has 16 amino acids. Germline loops: CDR1 ENHRY, CDR2 SYGVKD. V lost 2 bases, J lost 1 base, and 12 bases lay in between. The CDR3 is CAISERGGKSNQPQHF. The CDR3 DNA follows: TGTGCCATCAGTGAGCGAGGGGGTAAGAGCAATCAGCCCCAGCATTTT.

The chain is built from TRBV29-1 and TRBJ2-6; a weak D match, TRBD1 (5 bases). Trimming stripped 4 bases from V and 3 bases from J, with 10 bases between. The CDR3 runs to 14 residues. CDR1 and CDR2 (germline): SQVTM, ANQGSEA. The CDR3 here is CSVGGDGGANVLTF. CDR3 bases: TGCAGCGTTGGGGGCGACGGTGGGGCCAACGTCCTGACTTTC.